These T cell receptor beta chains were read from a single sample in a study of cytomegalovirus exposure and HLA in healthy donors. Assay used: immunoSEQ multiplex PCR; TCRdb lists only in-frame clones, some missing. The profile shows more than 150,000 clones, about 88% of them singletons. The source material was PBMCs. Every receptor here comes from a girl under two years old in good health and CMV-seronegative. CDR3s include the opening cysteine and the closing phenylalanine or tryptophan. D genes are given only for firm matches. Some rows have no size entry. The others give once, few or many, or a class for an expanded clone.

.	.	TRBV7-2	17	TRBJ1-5	TGTGCCAGCAGCTTAAACCCTTGGGACTATCCAGGTCAGCCCCAGCATTTT	CASSLNPWDYPGQPQHF
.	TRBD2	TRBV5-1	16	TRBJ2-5	TGCGCCAGCAGCGGAGGACTAGCGGGGGGCCAAGAGACCCAGTACTTC	CASSGGLAGGQETQYF
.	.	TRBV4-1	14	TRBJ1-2	TGCGCCAGCAGCCAAGCCGAGGCGATCTATGGCTACACCTTC	CASSQAEAIYGYTF
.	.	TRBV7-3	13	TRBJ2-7	TGTGCCAGCAGCCCCTTAGGGGGCTACGAGCAGTACTTC	CASSPLGGYEQYF
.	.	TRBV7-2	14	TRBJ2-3	TGTGCCAGCAGCCTGAGGATGCTGATAGATACGCAGTATTTT	CASSLRMLIDTQYF
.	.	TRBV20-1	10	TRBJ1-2	TGCAGTGCTAGATACGGGGGCTACACCTTC	CSARYGGYTF
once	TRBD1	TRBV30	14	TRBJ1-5	TGTGCCTGGAGTGAGGGGGCAGGGGTTCAGCCCCAGCATTTT	CAWSEGAGVQPQHF
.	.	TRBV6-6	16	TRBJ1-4	TGTGCCAGCAGTTTTCGGATTACTATTATTGAGGAAAAACTGTTTTTT	CASSFRITIIEEKLFF
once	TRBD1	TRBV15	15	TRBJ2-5	TGTGCCACCATCCGGACAGGGGGCGCTTACGAGACCCAGTACTTC	CATIRTGGAYETQYF
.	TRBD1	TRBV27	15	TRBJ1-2	TGTGCCAGCAGTTCCCGGGACAGGGGGGTCTATGGCTACACCTTC	CASSSRDRGVYGYTF
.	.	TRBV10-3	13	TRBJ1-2	TGTGCCATCAGTCTTCTAGCTAACTATGGCTACACCTTC	CAISLLANYGYTF
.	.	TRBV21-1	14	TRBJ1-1	TGTGCCAGCAGCAAAGATGAGGATTACACTGAAGCTTTCTTT	CASSKDEDYTEAFF
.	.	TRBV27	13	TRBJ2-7	TGTGCCAGCCGGAGCGAGGGAACCTACGAGCAGTACTTC	CASRSEGTYEQYF
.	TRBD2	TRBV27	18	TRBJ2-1	TGTGCCAGCAGTTTAGGGCCAGCGGGGGGCGGGTCCTACAATGAGCAGTTCTTC	CASSLGPAGGGSYNEQFF
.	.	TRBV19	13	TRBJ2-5	TGTGCCAGTAGGAGGGGACAAAAAGAGACCCAGTACTTC	CASRRGQKETQYF
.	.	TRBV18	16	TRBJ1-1	TGTGCCAGCTCACAAACCCCCACAGGGCTGAACACTGAAGCTTTCTTT	CASSQTPTGLNTEAFF
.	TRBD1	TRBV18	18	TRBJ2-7	TGTGCCAGCTCCCTAATGCCCGTCAGGGGGACCCTTTCCTACGAGCAGTACTTC	CASSLMPVRGTLSYEQYF
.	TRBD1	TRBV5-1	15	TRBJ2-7	TGCGCCAGCAGCTTGGGTGGGACAGGGATCTACGAGCAGTACTTC	CASSLGGTGIYEQYF
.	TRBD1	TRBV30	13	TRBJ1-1	TGTGCCTGGAGTGTGGACAGGGACACTGAAGCTTTCTTT	CAWSVDRDTEAFF
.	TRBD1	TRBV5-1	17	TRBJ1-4	TGCGCCAGCAGCTTGCTTTGGGGTGACAGGGGGCGTGAAAAACTGTTTTTT	CASSLLWGDRGREKLFF
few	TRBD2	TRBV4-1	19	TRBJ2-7	TGCGCCAGCAGCCGACAATTCCCACCTAGACTAGCGGGGGTCTACGAGCAGTACTTC	CASSRQFPPRLAGVYEQYF
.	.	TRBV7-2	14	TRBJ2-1	TGTGCCAGCAGCTTAGGCCGGGTCTACAATGAGCAGTTCTTC	CASSLGRVYNEQFF
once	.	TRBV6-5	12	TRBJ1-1	TGTGCCAGCAGTTTACCCCCCGGCGGGCCTTTCTTT	CASSLPPGGPFF
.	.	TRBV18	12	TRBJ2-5	TGTGCCAGCTCACCCCGCCAAGAGACCCAGTACTTC	CASSPRQETQYF
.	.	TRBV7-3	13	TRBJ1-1	TGTGCCAGCAGCTTAAACGGGAACACTGAAGCTTTCTTT	CASSLNGNTEAFF
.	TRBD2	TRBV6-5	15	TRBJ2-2	TGTGCCAGCAGTTTAGCGGGGGCTTACACCGGGGAGCTGTTTTTT	CASSLAGAYTGELFF
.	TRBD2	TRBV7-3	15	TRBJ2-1	TGTGCCAGCAGCCCGACTAGCGGCTATAACAATGAGCAGTTCTTC	CASSPTSGYNNEQFF
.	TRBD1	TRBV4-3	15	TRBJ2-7	TGCGCCAGCAGCCACGCCGGGACAGGGGTCTACGAGCAGTACTTC	CASSHAGTGVYEQYF
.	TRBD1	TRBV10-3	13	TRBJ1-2	TGTGCCATCAGTCCCGGACAGGTCTATGGCTACACCTTC	CAISPGQVYGYTF
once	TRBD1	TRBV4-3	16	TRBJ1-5	TGCGCCAGCAGCCAAGATAAAGGACAGGGCAATCAGCCCCAGCATTTT	CASSQDKGQGNQPQHF
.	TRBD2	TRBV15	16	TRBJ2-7	TGTGCCACCAGCGCTGGACTAGCGGGAGGATCCTACGAGCAGTACTTC	CATSAGLAGGSYEQYF
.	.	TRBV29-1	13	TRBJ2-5	TGCAGCGTTGCGGGACTCCTCCAAGAGACCCAGTACTTC	CSVAGLLQETQYF
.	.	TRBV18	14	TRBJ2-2	TGTGCCAGCTCACCATCCCTGAACACCGGGGAGCTGTTTTTT	CASSPSLNTGELFF
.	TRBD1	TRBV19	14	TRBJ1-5	TGTGCCAGTAGCCCAGACAGGGGGGATCAGCCCCAGCATTTT	CASSPDRGDQPQHF
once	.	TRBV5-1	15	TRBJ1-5	TGCGCCAGCAGCTTGGCCGACAGGATCAATCAGCCCCAGCATTTT	CASSLADRINQPQHF
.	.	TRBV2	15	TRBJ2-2	TGTGCCAGCAGTGAAGTCAGGGCGAACACCGGGGAGCTGTTTTTT	CASSEVRANTGELFF
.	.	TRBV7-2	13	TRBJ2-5	TGTGCCAGCAGCGCAGCTGAGGGTGAGACCCAGTACTTC	CASSAAEGETQYF
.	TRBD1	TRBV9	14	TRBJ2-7	TGTGCCAGCAGCAAGGGACAGGGTATCTACGAGCAGTACTTC	CASSKGQGIYEQYF
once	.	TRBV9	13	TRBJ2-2	TGTGCCAGCAGCCTAGGACATACCGGGGAGCTGTTTTTT	CASSLGHTGELFF
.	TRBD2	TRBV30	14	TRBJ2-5	TGTGCCTGGAGTGGACTAGCGGGGGTTGGGACCCAGTACTTC	CAWSGLAGVGTQYF
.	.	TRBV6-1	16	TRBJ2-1	TGTGCCAGCAGTGAAAGGAGGGGTTATTCCTACAATGAGCAGTTCTTC	CASSERRGYSYNEQFF
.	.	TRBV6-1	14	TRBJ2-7	TGTGCCAGCAGTAGACTAGTATTGTCCTACGAGCAGTACTTC	CASSRLVLSYEQYF
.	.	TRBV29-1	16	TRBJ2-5	TGCAGCGTTGAGGCCCGCGCTCTAGCGTACCAAGAGACCCAGTACTTC	CSVEARALAYQETQYF
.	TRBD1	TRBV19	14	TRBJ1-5	TGTGCCAGTACCGGGACAGAAATATTACAGCCCCAGCATTTT	CASTGTEILQPQHF
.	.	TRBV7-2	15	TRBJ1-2	TGTGCCAGCAGCTCCCGGGACACTTATGACTATGGCTACACCTTC	CASSSRDTYDYGYTF
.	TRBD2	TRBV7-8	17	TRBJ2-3	TGTGCCAGCAGCTTAGCTAGCGGGAGGTCGAGCACAGATACGCAGTATTTT	CASSLASGRSSTDTQYF
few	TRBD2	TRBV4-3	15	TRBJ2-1	TGCGCCAGCAGCCAAGCGACTAGCGGGAACAATGAGCAGTTCTTC	CASSQATSGNNEQFF
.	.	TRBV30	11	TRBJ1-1	TGTGCCTGGAGTGGGGGAGTTGAAGCTTTCTTT	CAWSGGVEAFF
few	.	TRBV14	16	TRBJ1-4	TGTGCCAGCAGCCCTCTAGGCGGGGCAACTAATGAAAAACTGTTTTTT	CASSPLGGATNEKLFF
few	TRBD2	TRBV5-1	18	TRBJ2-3	TGCGCCAGCAGCTCGGGGACTAGCGGGATCGGATTCACAGATACGCAGTATTTT	CASSSGTSGIGFTDTQYF
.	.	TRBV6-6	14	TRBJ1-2	TGTGCCAGCAGTTACTCTGCGGTTAACTATGGCTACACCTTC	CASSYSAVNYGYTF